Each of the 24 T cell receptor beta chains below was sequenced from the same sample in a study of shared clonotypes between healthy human individuals. Clones were read by immunoSEQ multiplex PCR, and TCRdb kept only the in-frame ones, dropping some. This table holds about 2 million clones, just under 95% found once. CD45RO-negative CD8 cells positively selected for CCR7 made up the naive population, which excluded terminally differentiated effector memory CD45RA+ cells. Sequencing was performed on naive CD8+ T cells sorted from blood. Receptor source: a man younger than 35 in good health.

As for this clone: The identical CDR3 is also encoded by other nucleotide sequences in the sample. The chain employs TRBV9 and TRBJ1-4; tentatively, D is TRBD1 (5 bases). The CDR3 has 15 amino acids. Germline loops: CDR1 SGDLS, CDR2 YYNGEE. Between the trimmed V and J ends, which lost 0 bases and 0 bases, there was a span of 6 bases. The CDR3: CASSVGGATNEKLFF. The CDR3 DNA reads as TGTGCCAGCAGCGTAGGAGGGGCAACTAATGAAAAACTGTTTTTT.

Remarks on this clone: This sample includes further DNA sequences coding for the same CDR3. The chain uses TRBV5-4 and TRBJ2-5; D remains ambiguous. The CDR3 loop spans 13 amino acids. V shed 2 bases and J shed 4 bases, with 9 bases lying between them. Germline V CDR1 and CDR2: SGHNT, YYREEE (reference sequence). DNA for the CDR3: TGTGCCAGCAGCTTAGGGTTTCCAGAGACCCAGTACTTC. This codes for CASSLGFPETQYF.

As to this clone: The sample has other DNA sequences that encode this CDR3 too. V usage is TRBV5-5 and J usage is TRBJ1-1; no reliable D call. V lost 0 bases and J 4 bases, leaving 7 bases between the germline ends. The CDR3 loop spans 13 amino acids. Germline values: CDR1 SGHKS, CDR2 YYEKEE (reference sequence). The CDR3 loop reads CASSLGGGTEAFF. The CDR3, as DNA: TGTGCCAGCAGCTTGGGGGGAGGCACTGAAGCTTTCTTT.

This chain joins TRBV4-1 and TRBJ2-7; D possibly corresponds to TRBD2 (5 bases). Trimming took off 1 base at V and 2 bases at J, with 12 bases between the two ends. The CDR3 runs 15 residues. CDR1 and CDR2 (germline): MGHRA, YSYEKL. CDR3 bases: TGCGCCAGCAGCCAAGGGGGTAGCGCGGCCTACGAGCAGTACTTC. Residues: CASSQGGSAAYEQYF.

In the case of this clone: Within the sample, other DNA sequences also encode this same CDR3. The V and J genes are TRBV7-9 and TRBJ2-1, with D unclear. V was pared by 5 bases and J by 7 bases, with 9 bases between. The CDR3 totals 12 residues. Germline values: CDR1 SEHNR, CDR2 FQNEAQ (reference sequence). The CDR3 coding sequence is TGTGCCAGCAGCCCGACTCGGAATGAGCAGTTCTTC. Protein sequence: CASSPTRNEQFF.

The genes are TRBV28 and TRBJ1-2; unclear D gene. This CDR3 has 14 amino acids. Trimming removed 4 bases from V and 4 bases from J, with 13 bases in between. Germline V gene lookup returns CDR1 MDHEN and CDR2 SYDVKM. CDR3 protein: CASSSRDRLYGYTF. The CDR3 DNA sequence: TGTGCCAGCAGTTCCCGAGACCGCCTCTATGGCTACACCTTC.

The chain links TRBV6-6 to TRBJ2-1, with TRBD2 as a possible D gene (5 bases). Germline V gene data show CDR1 as MNHNY and CDR2 as SVGAGI (reference sequence). The CDR3 is made up of 15 amino acids. Trimming stripped 2 bases from V and 2 bases from J, with 10 bases between. Here the CDR3 reads CASSYDAGAYNEQFF. The CDR3 nucleotides are TGTGCCAGCAGTTACGACGCCGGGGCCTACAATGAGCAGTTCTTC.

This rearrangement joins TRBV10-2 to TRBJ2-7, with a possible D match to TRBD1 (5 bases). Between the trimmed V and J ends, which lost 3 bases and 3 bases, there was a span of 12 bases. The CDR3 spans 14 residues. CDR1 and CDR2 (germline): WSHSY, SAAADI. CDR3 loop: CASSDGRVGYEQYF. The CDR3 coding sequence is TGCGCCAGCAGTGATGGCAGGGTCGGCTACGAGCAGTACTTC.

V gene TRBV9 combines with J gene TRBJ2-7; 8 nucleotides align to TRBD2. The CDR3 totals 14 residues. CDR1 is SGDLS and CDR2 is YYNGEE in the germline V gene. V lost 3 bases and J lost 2; bases outside the gene matches: 4. CDR3 sequence reads: CASSAASGPYEQYF. DNA for the CDR3: TGTGCCAGCAGCGCGGCTAGCGGGCCCTACGAGCAGTACTTC.

The rearrangement joins TRBV10-1 to TRBJ2-1; a weak D match, TRBD2 (6 bases). Germline V gene data show CDR1 as WNHNN and CDR2 as SYGVQD (reference sequence). The CDR3 totals 14 residues. The V end lost 3 bases, the J end lost 5 bases, and 11 bases lay between the germline ends. The DNA for the CDR3 is TGCGCCAGCAGTGACGGGACTCCTAACAATGAGCAGTTCTTC. Translation gives CASSDGTPNNEQFF.

The chain combines TRBV4-1 with TRBJ2-5; possibly TRBD1 for D (7 bases). V was clipped by 4 bases and J by 0 bases, with 15 bases between them. CDR1 and CDR2 (germline): MGHRA, YSYEKL. The CDR3 is made up of 16 amino acids. The CDR3, as DNA: TGCGCCAGCAGCCCAGGGGGGAGTAGCTACCAAGAGACCCAGTACTTC. This translates into CASSPGGSSYQETQYF.

The chain carries TRBV28 and TRBJ1-1; D gene uncertain. The germline V and J ends were trimmed by 7 bases and 1 base, with 13 bases remaining between them. The CDR3 contains 14 residues. Germline V gene sequence: CDR1 MDHEN, CDR2 SYDVKM. CDR3 region: CASTVGSGNTEAFF. In DNA form, the CDR3 reads TGTGCCAGCACCGTAGGTTCAGGGAACACTGAAGCTTTCTTT.

The table lists this clone with a count of one. This chain links TRBV5-6 with TRBJ1-1, with D hard to call. The CDR3 is made up of 14 amino acids. Germline V gives CDR1 SGHDT, CDR2 YYEEEE. V dropped 3 bases and J dropped 1 base, with 10 bases sitting between them. CDR3 sequence: CASSWPWGNTEAFF. CDR3 in DNA: TGTGCCAGCAGCTGGCCCTGGGGGAACACTGAAGCTTTCTTT.

The V and J genes are TRBV19 and TRBJ2-7; the match to TRBD1 covers 9 bases. J lost 5 bases, V lost 7 bases, and 9 bases had no gene match. The V gene's germline CDR1 is LNHDA and CDR2 SQIVND (reference sequence). The CDR3 totals 14 residues. For the CDR3, the DNA is TGTGCCAGTACCCCCCGGGACAGGGTCCACGAGCAGTACTTC. Protein sequence: CASTPRDRVHEQYF. Variable domain in full (rest from reference TRBV19 and TRBJ2-7): DGGITQSPKYLFRKEGQNVTLSCEQNLNHDAMYWYRQDPGQGLRLIYYSQIVNDFQKGDIAEGYSVSREKKESFPLTVTSAQKNPTAFYLCASTPRDRVHEQYFGPGTRLTVT.

CDR3 sequence: CASSRTSGQNTDTQYF. The CDR3, as DNA: TGCGCCAGCAGCCGGACATCGGGCCAAAACACAGATACGCAGTATTTT. The chain uses TRBV5-1 and TRBJ2-3, with a tentative D call TRBD1 (5 bases). CDR1 and CDR2 from the germline V gene are SGHRS and YFSETQ. The CDR3 has 16 residues. Trimming took off 4 bases at V and 2 bases at J, with 17 bases between the two ends.

The chain combines TRBV9 with TRBJ2-2; TRBD2 agrees at 14 bases. CDR3 size: 17 residues. The V segment lost 3 bases and the J segment 7 bases; nucleotides outside the gene matches: 8. The germline V gene has CDR1 SGDLS and CDR2 YYNGEE. The CDR3 coding sequence is TGTGCCAGCAGCGGGAGACTAGCGGGAGGGCCCGGCGGGGAGCTGTTTTTT. It specifies CASSGRLAGGPGGELFF.

Notes on this clone: Additional DNA sequences in this sample encode the identical CDR3. The chain couples TRBV7-9 to TRBJ2-7, with D unclear. CDR1 SEHNR and CDR2 FQNEAQ come from the germline V gene (reference sequence). The CDR3 loop spans 13 amino acids. Deletions cut 5 bases from V and 0 bases from J, with 8 bases between. Here the CDR3 DNA reads TGTGCCAGCAGCCCCGTTAGCTCCTACGAGCAGTACTTC. The encoded protein is CASSPVSSYEQYF.

V is TRBV4-1 and J is TRBJ2-6; D call uncertain. CDR3 length: 14 amino acids. Germline V gene data show CDR1 as MGHRA and CDR2 as YSYEKL. The V gene lost 7 bases and the J gene lost 1 base, with 8 bases spanning the gap. This chain's CDR3 is CASTPKSGANVLTF. CDR3 DNA sequence: TGCGCCAGCACGCCTAAATCTGGGGCCAACGTCCTGACTTTC.

CDR3 protein: CASSTGLAGVLVETQYF. CDR3 bases: TGTGCCAGCAGCACCGGACTAGCGGGAGTGCTGGTAGAGACCCAGTACTTC. This rearrangement joins TRBV7-8 to TRBJ2-5; 13 bases are a match to TRBD2. J was trimmed by 4 bases and V by 5 bases; bases with no gene match: 10. CDR1 is SGHVS, CDR2 FQNEAQ, per germline. The CDR3 is 17 residues long.

V is TRBV14 and J is TRBJ2-3; a possible D gene is TRBD2 (6 bases). Germline V lookup: CDR1 SGHDN, CDR2 FVKESK. This CDR3 region has 15 residues. The germline V and J ends were trimmed by 2 bases and 3 bases, with 12 bases remaining between them. The CDR3 reads CASSQLRGITDTQYF. In DNA, the CDR3 is TGTGCCAGCAGCCAACTACGGGGGATTACAGATACGCAGTATTTT.

This rearrangement joins TRBV27 to TRBJ2-7; 7 bases match TRBD1. V was clipped by 5 bases and J by 3 bases; unmatched bases: 13. Looked up from germline, CDR1 is MNHEY and CDR2 is SMNVEV (reference sequence). CDR3 length equals 16 residues. DNA for the CDR3: TGTGCCAGCAGTGAAACAGGGGTTGTTAAGATCTACGAGCAGTACTTC. This codes for CASSETGVVKIYEQYF.

The V gene is TRBV2, the J gene TRBJ1-2; D is unclear. The CDR3 contains 10 residues. The germline V and J ends were trimmed by 6 bases and 5 bases, with 4 bases remaining between them. The germline V gene has CDR1 SNHLY and CDR2 FYNNEI. CDR3 sequence: CASRQYGYTF. The CDR3 nucleotides read TGTGCCAGCAGACAGTATGGCTACACCTTC. The full variable domain, in which reference TRBV2 and TRBJ1-2 provide the parts outside the CDR3, is EPEVTQTPSHQVTQMGQEVILRCVPISNHLYFYWYRQILGQKVEFLVSFYNNEISEKSEIFDDQFSVERPDGSNFTLKIRSTKLEDSAMYFCASRQYGYTFGSGTRLTVV.

This clone appeared a single time. Other nucleotide sequences in the sample specify the same CDR3. The V and J genes are TRBV9 and TRBJ1-1, with D perhaps TRBD1 (6 bases). This CDR3 contains 13 residues. Trimming shortened V by 7 bases and J by 4 bases, and 14 bases separated the two germline ends. The germline V gene has CDR1 SGDLS and CDR2 YYNGEE. The CDR3: CASSQGGGTEAFF. CDR3 DNA: TGTGCCAGCTCCCAGGGAGGGGGCACTGAAGCTTTCTTT.

Details on this clone: In the same sample, other DNA sequences code for this CDR3. The V and J genes are TRBV19 and TRBJ1-4; 8 bases match TRBD1. J was trimmed by 2 bases and V by 5 bases; bases with no gene match: 7. The V gene's germline CDR1 is LNHDA and CDR2 SQIVND (reference sequence). The CDR3 totals 16 residues. This chain's CDR3 is CASSLDREGTNEKLFF. The CDR3 DNA reads as TGTGCCAGTAGTTTGGACAGGGAAGGGACTAATGAAAAACTGTTTTTT.